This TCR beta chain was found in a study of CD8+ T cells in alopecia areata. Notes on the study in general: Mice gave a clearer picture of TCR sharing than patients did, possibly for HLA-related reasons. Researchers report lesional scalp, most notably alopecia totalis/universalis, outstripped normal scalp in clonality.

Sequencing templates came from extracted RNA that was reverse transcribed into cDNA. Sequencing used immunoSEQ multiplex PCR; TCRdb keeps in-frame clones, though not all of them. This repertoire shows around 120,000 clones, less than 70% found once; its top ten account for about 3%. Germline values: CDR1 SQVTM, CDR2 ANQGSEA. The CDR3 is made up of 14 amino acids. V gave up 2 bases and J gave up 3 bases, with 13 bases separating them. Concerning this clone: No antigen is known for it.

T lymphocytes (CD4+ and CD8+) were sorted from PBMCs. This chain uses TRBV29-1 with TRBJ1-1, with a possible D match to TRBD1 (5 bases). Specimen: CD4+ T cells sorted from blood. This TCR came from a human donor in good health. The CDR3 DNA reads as TGCAGCGTTGAATTAGACAGATCGGACACTGAAGCTTTCTTT. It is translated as CSVELDRSDTEAFF.